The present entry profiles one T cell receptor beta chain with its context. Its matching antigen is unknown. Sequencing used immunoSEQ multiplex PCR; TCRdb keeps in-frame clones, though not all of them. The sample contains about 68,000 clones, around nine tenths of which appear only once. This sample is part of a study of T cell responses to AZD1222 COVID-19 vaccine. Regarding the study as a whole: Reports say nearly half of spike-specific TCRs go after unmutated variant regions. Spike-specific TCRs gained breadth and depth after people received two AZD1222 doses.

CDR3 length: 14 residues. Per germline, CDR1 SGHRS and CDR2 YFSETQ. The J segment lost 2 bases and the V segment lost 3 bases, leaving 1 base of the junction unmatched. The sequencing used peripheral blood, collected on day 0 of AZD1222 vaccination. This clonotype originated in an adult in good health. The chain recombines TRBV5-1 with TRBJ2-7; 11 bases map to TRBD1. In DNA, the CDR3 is TGCGCCAGCAGCTGGGACAGGGGGGCCTACGAGCAGTACTTC. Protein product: CASSWDRGAYEQYF.